The 11 T cell receptor beta chains reported below all come from one sample, sequenced in a study of T cells expressing NK-cell markers. From the 5' RACE reads, TCRdb lists one entry per CDR3 protein and no DNA. Listed are 550,000 or so distinct CDR3 sequences; approximately 3.6% falls within the top ten. The sequencing sample was made of blood T cells: a sorted CD56 or NKG2C T cell subset, CD4+ or CD8+ T cells, or bulk PBMC T cells (not recorded which). These receptor sequences come from a man aged 18 to 35 in good health.

J is TRBJ2-3 and V is TRBV9; TCRdb selects TRBD2, and the lack of DNA leaves this call unchecked. CDR3 length equals 19 residues. Germline CDR1 reads SGDLS; CDR2 reads YYNGEE. CDR3 region: CASSVGVSGTSRNTDTQYF.

The rearrangement links TRBV18 to TRBJ2-2; TCRdb calls TRBD2, which cannot be checked without DNA. Germline V gene sequence: CDR1 KGHSH, CDR2 LQKENI. The CDR3 totals 18 residues. This chain's CDR3 is CASSPPTGLAGNTGELFF.

The rearrangement links TRBV15 to TRBJ2-7; with no DNA, the TCRdb D assignment of TRBD2 cannot be verified. CDR3 length: 13 residues. Germline-derived CDR1 and CDR2 are LNHNV and YYDKDF (reference sequence). CDR3 amino acids: CATSRTRRDEQYF.

The chain joins TRBV2 to TRBJ2-7; TCRdb selects TRBD1, and the lack of DNA leaves this call unchecked. Germline loops: CDR1 SNHLY, CDR2 FYNNEI. The CDR3 length is 14 residues. The CDR3 sequence: CASLRDIGFYEQYF.

The chain joins TRBV5-1 to TRBJ2-3; TCRdb reports TRBD1, a call that lacks DNA to check it against. Looked up from germline, CDR1 is SGHRS and CDR2 is YFSETQ. This CDR3 spans 14 amino acids. The CDR3 sequence: CASSDRASGDTQYF. Combining the CDR3 with reference TRBV5-1 and TRBJ2-3 gives the whole variable domain KAGVTQTPRYLIKTRGQQVTLSCSPISGHRSVSWYQQTPGQGLQFLFEYFSETQRNKGNFPGRFSGRQFSNSRSEMNVSTLELGDSALYLCASSDRASGDTQYFGPGTRLTVL.

V and J are TRBV4-1 and TRBJ2-1; TCRdb returns TRBD2, unconfirmable since there is no DNA. Germline CDR1 and CDR2: MGHRA and YSYEKL. The CDR3 has 14 amino acids. CDR3 amino acids: CASSQVWAGVEQFF.

The V call is TRBV27, the J call TRBJ2-1; TCRdb selects TRBD2, and the lack of DNA leaves this call unchecked. The CDR3 length is 13 residues. Germline V lookup: CDR1 MNHEY, CDR2 SMNVEV (reference sequence). CDR3 region: CASKRAPWDEQFF.

The V and J genes are TRBV20-1 and TRBJ2-7; without DNA, the TCRdb call of TRBD2 cannot be checked. Per germline, CDR1 DFQATT and CDR2 SNEGSKA (reference sequence). This CDR3 has 13 amino acids. Here the CDR3 reads CSAQTSGRNSQYF.

The chain carries TRBV15 and TRBJ2-2; the D gene TCRdb calls, TRBD2, cannot be checked with no DNA. This CDR3 is 14 amino acids long. The germline V gene encodes CDR1 LNHNV and CDR2 YYDKDF (reference sequence). The CDR3 sequence: CATSRELAVDKLFF.

The J gene is TRBJ2-3, the V gene TRBV5-1; the TRBD2 assignment by TCRdb is unverifiable without DNA. CDR1 is SGHRS and CDR2 is YFSETQ in the germline V gene. This CDR3 spans 17 amino acids. The CDR3 protein is CASSHGQLAGGTDTQYF.

The chain links TRBV12-3 or TRBV12-4 to TRBJ2-2; TCRdb proposes TRBD2, but this gene call is untestable without DNA. CDR3 length: 14 residues. The CDR3 spells CASSLGLAIGELFF.